The clone carrying this TCR beta chain occurred once. Antigen specificity is unknown. These data are taken from a study of T cells in localized non-small cell lung cancer. Points from the study as a whole: Heterogeneity within the tumor remains possible, as just one region underwent sequencing. A raised T cell density in blood coincided with lengthier overall survival. Appearance in adjacent lung was seen for a median approximately 59 of the top 100 tumor clones. Uninvolved adjacent lung showed higher T cell clonality than tumor.

Sequencing used immunoSEQ multiplex PCR; TCRdb keeps in-frame clones, though not all of them. The data hold about 52,000 clones, with about 88% observed a single time. This sequence originates from a female donor with stage II lung adenocarcinoma. The specimen comprised PBMCs, sampled before any cancer treatment.

The CDR3 sequence is CASSEEPLATHGYTF. The DNA for the CDR3 is TGTGCCAGCAGTGAAGAGCCCCTCGCAACCCATGGCTACACCTTC. This chain links TRBV6-1 with TRBJ1-2, with no clear D. CDR3 length: 15 residues. V dropped 1 base and J dropped 6 bases, with 15 bases sitting between them. In germline, CDR1 is MNHNS, CDR2 SASEGT.